Each of the 29 T cell receptor beta chains below was sequenced from the same sample in a study of shared clonotypes between healthy human individuals. Naive-designated CD8 cells lacked CD45RO, were positively enriched for CCR7, and omitted terminally differentiated effector memory CD45RA+ cells. Using immunoSEQ multiplex PCR, the repertoire was profiled, and TCRdb retains in-frame clones only, with some absent. Of more than 2 million clones in the sample, about 95% were seen once. Source material: naive CD8+ T cells sorted from blood. The receptor set was obtained from a man aged 18 to 30 in good health.

This chain links TRBV4-1 with TRBJ2-5, with 10 bases fitting TRBD1. There are 15 residues in the CDR3. V was pared by 3 bases and J by 5 bases, with 6 bases of the junction left unmatched. Germline V gives CDR1 MGHRA, CDR2 YSYEKL. CDR3 loop: CASSHDRTGGETQYF. The CDR3 bases are TGCGCCAGCAGCCACGATAGGACAGGGGGGGAGACCCAGTACTTC.

The rearrangement joins TRBV14 to TRBJ1-2; 7 bases line up with TRBD1. Germline V gene sequence: CDR1 SGHDN, CDR2 FVKESK. Losses at the gene ends were 6 bases for V and 5 bases for J; bases not matched to a gene: 18. This CDR3 is built from 17 residues. CDR3: CASSLGQQGTSEYGYTF. The CDR3 coding sequence is TGTGCCAGCAGTTTAGGCCAACAGGGGACGTCGGAGTATGGCTACACCTTC.

In regard to this clone: This sequence may be a read error, since a much larger clone differs from it by one base. At the DNA level, this CDR3 is encoded by other sequences in the same sample as well. The chain recombines TRBV5-4 with TRBJ1-1, with D tentatively TRBD1 (5 bases). The germline gives CDR1 SGHNT, CDR2 YYREEE (reference sequence). V lost 5 bases and J lost 3, with 8 bases in between. The CDR3 length is 12 residues. This CDR3 reads CASRLGDTEAFF. The CDR3 DNA sequence: TGTGCCAGCAGGTTAGGGGACACTGAAGCTTTCTTT.

CDR3 bases: TGTGCCAGTAACCAACAGGGAATCCCCTACGAGCAGTACTTC. It specifies CASNQQGIPYEQYF. This chain uses TRBV5-8 with TRBJ2-7; D might be TRBD1 (6 bases). The CDR3 loop spans 14 amino acids. Germline V gene lookup returns CDR1 SGHTS and CDR2 YDEGEE. V was trimmed by 8 bases and J by 2 bases, leaving 17 bases between them.

The rearrangement links TRBV10-1 to TRBJ2-7; D is perhaps TRBD1 (5 bases). In germline, CDR1 is WNHNN, CDR2 SYGVQD (reference sequence). V lost 8 bases and J 6 bases, leaving 20 bases between the germline ends. This CDR3 spans 14 amino acids. The CDR3 region is CASGGTGTPLEQYF. The DNA for the CDR3 is TGCGCCAGCGGTGGTACAGGCACGCCTCTCGAGCAGTACTTC.

Turning to this clone: This sample includes further DNA sequences coding for the same CDR3. CDR3 residues: CASSLSEGGEAFF. The CDR3, as DNA: TGTGCCAGCAGTTTATCAGAAGGAGGAGAAGCTTTCTTT. This chain connects TRBV28 to TRBJ1-1; D not resolved. V was pared by 1 base and J by 8 bases, with 11 bases between. Looked up from germline, CDR1 is MDHEN and CDR2 is SYDVKM. The CDR3 is made up of 13 amino acids.

V is TRBV10-2 and J is TRBJ2-3, with D possibly TRBD2 on 6 matching bases. This CDR3 comprises 16 residues. Deletions cut 0 bases from V and 4 bases from J, with 14 bases between. Germline CDR1 WSHSY, CDR2 SAAADI. CDR3 amino acids: CASSESLQPGADTQYF. CDR3 DNA: TGCGCCAGCAGTGAGTCGTTACAGCCGGGGGCAGATACGCAGTATTTT.

This chain joins TRBV19 and TRBJ2-7; TRBD1 matches 7 bases. Germline V gene lookup returns CDR1 LNHDA and CDR2 SQIVND (reference sequence). The CDR3 length is 14 residues. After removal of 5 bases from V and 2 bases from J, the junction contained 6 bases not matched to a gene. This CDR3 is CASSWDSETYEQYF. The CDR3 DNA sequence: TGTGCCAGTAGTTGGGACAGCGAAACCTACGAGCAGTACTTC.

This chain joins TRBV29-1 and TRBJ1-1, with a tentative D call TRBD1 (5 bases). V was pared by 4 bases and J by 7 bases, with 10 bases between. The CDR3 contains 11 residues. The germline gives CDR1 SQVTM, CDR2 ANQGSEA. CDR3 sequence (DNA): TGCAGCGTTGGGGACGGATATGAAGCTTTCTTT. Amino acid sequence: CSVGDGYEAFF.

A single count supports this clone. Additional DNA sequences in this sample encode the identical CDR3. The V gene is TRBV10-1, the J gene TRBJ1-1; D may be TRBD1 (6 bases). V was pared by 0 bases and J by 5 bases, with 10 bases between. The germline CDR1 and CDR2 sequences are WNHNN and SYGVQD (reference sequence). The CDR3 is 14 residues long. CDR3: CASSESGGATEAFF. In nucleotides, the CDR3 is TGCGCCAGCAGTGAGTCGGGGGGGGCAACTGAAGCTTTCTTT.

The chain links TRBV9 to TRBJ2-2; 11 bases agree with TRBD2. The CDR3 runs 19 residues. V lost 3 bases to trimming and J lost 2 bases; unmatched junction nucleotides: 12. CDR1 and CDR2 (germline): SGDLS, YYNGEE. CDR3 coding DNA: TGTGCCAGCAGCGCTTACCCGGGACTAGCGGATTCTAACACCGGGGAGCTGTTTTTT. The encoded protein is CASSAYPGLADSNTGELFF.

This rearrangement joins TRBV2 to TRBJ2-7; perhaps TRBD1 as D (6 bases). This CDR3 is built from 13 residues. The V end lost 4 bases, the J end lost 3 bases, and 10 bases lay between the germline ends. Germline V gives CDR1 SNHLY, CDR2 FYNNEI. CDR3 nucleotide sequence: TGTGCCAGCAGTGGTGGGACATTCTACGAGCAGTACTTC. Its translation is CASSGGTFYEQYF. Full variable domain (rest looked up from reference TRBV2 and TRBJ2-7): EPEVTQTPSHQVTQMGQEVILRCVPISNHLYFYWYRQILGQKVEFLVSFYNNEISEKSEIFDDQFSVERPDGSNFTLKIRSTKLEDSAMYFCASSGGTFYEQYFGPGTRLTVT.

The chain couples TRBV29-1 to TRBJ2-1; D ambiguous. Trimming removed 1 base from V and 2 bases from J, with 9 bases in between. This CDR3 is built from 14 residues. CDR1 and CDR2 (germline): SQVTM, ANQGSEA. The CDR3 DNA reads TGCAGCGTTGAAGCTACAGACCCCTACAATGAGCAGTTCTTC. It encodes CSVEATDPYNEQFF.

The chain uses TRBV19 and TRBJ2-5, with a weak D call TRBD2 (7 bases). V was trimmed by 5 bases and J by 3 bases, leaving 13 bases between them. Germline V gene lookup returns CDR1 LNHDA and CDR2 SQIVND (reference sequence). The CDR3 covers 14 residues. CDR3 residues: CASSEWGGEETQYF. DNA for the CDR3: TGTGCCAGTAGTGAGTGGGGGGGCGAAGAGACCCAGTACTTC. The whole variable domain, remainder taken from reference TRBV19 and TRBJ2-5, is DGGITQSPKYLFRKEGQNVTLSCEQNLNHDAMYWYRQDPGQGLRLIYYSQIVNDFQKGDIAEGYSVSREKKESFPLTVTSAQKNPTAFYLCASSEWGGEETQYFGPGTRLLVL.

This clone showed up just once. The sample carries other DNA sequences with the same CDR3. The CDR3 DNA sequence: TGTGCCAGCAGTTATAGGGGCACCGGGGAGCTGTTTTTT. Protein product: CASSYRGTGELFF. The genes are TRBV6-5 and TRBJ2-2, with D perhaps matching TRBD1 (5 bases). Per germline, CDR1 MNHEY and CDR2 SVGAGI. The CDR3 length is 13 residues. Trimming cost V 3 bases and J 4 bases, with 6 bases left between them.

The chain is built from TRBV9 and TRBJ2-1, with 12 bases matching TRBD2. The CDR3 has 15 residues. V shed 2 bases and J 8 bases; nucleotides not matched to a gene: 5. Germline values: CDR1 SGDLS, CDR2 YYNGEE. The CDR3 spells CASSVTSGGPDEQFF. The CDR3 DNA is TGTGCCAGCAGCGTCACTAGCGGGGGGCCGGATGAGCAGTTCTTC.

This clone was recorded only once. The genes are TRBV5-5 and TRBJ2-4; D is ambiguous. Germline loops: CDR1 SGHKS, CDR2 YYEKEE (reference sequence). Trimming took off 0 bases at V and 5 bases at J, with 18 bases between the two ends. CDR3 length equals 17 residues. CDR3 loop: CASSLASVAHLENIQYF. The CDR3 DNA is TGTGCCAGCAGCTTGGCCTCGGTTGCTCACCTGGAAAACATTCAGTACTTC.

This chain joins TRBV4-1 and TRBJ2-7, with D perhaps matching TRBD1 or TRBD2 (5 bases each). Deletions cut 3 bases from V and 2 bases from J, with 17 bases between. The CDR3 length is 16 residues. Germline values: CDR1 MGHRA, CDR2 YSYEKL. The CDR3 region is CASSQRAQGEAYEQYF. The CDR3 DNA follows: TGCGCCAGCAGCCAGAGGGCGCAGGGCGAGGCCTACGAGCAGTACTTC.

The chain carries TRBV5-6 and TRBJ2-7; D uncertain. The CDR3 covers 13 residues. In germline, CDR1 is SGHDT, CDR2 YYEEEE. V gave up 2 bases and J gave up 2 bases, with 8 bases separating them. CDR3 residues: CASSLKGTYEQYF. Here the CDR3 DNA reads TGTGCCAGCAGCTTAAAAGGTACCTACGAGCAGTACTTC.

This clone was counted between two and nine times. The rearrangement joins TRBV28 to TRBJ1-6; D is ambiguous. The CDR3 spans 15 residues. V lost 5 bases and J 6 bases, leaving 14 bases between the germline ends. Germline assignment: CDR1 MDHEN and CDR2 SYDVKM. The CDR3 DNA reads as TGTGCCAGCAGTACCAGCGGAGGGAGTAATTCACCCCTCCACTTT. It codes for CASSTSGGSNSPLHF.

The chain recombines TRBV7-2 with TRBJ2-7, with TRBD2 matching over 11 bases. This CDR3 is 15 amino acids long. Germline assignment: CDR1 SGHTA and CDR2 FQGNSA. V gave up 5 bases and J gave up 1 base; unmatched junction bases: 4. The CDR3 coding sequence is TGTGCCAGCAGCCCAGGGACTAGCGGATCCTACGAGCAGTACTTC. Protein sequence: CASSPGTSGSYEQYF.

This clone was seen just once. The chain joins TRBV6-5 to TRBJ2-2, with D tentatively TRBD2 (5 bases). Trimming took 10 bases from V and 4 from J, leaving 10 bases between them. Germline V gene data show CDR1 as MNHEY and CDR2 as SVGAGI. The CDR3 spans 12 residues. CDR3 amino acids: CATLAPTGELFF. In nucleotides, the CDR3 is TGTGCCACTTTAGCGCCCACCGGGGAGCTGTTTTTT.

The V and J genes are TRBV7-2 and TRBJ2-2; no reliable D call. The CDR3 has 11 amino acids. The V gene's germline CDR1 is SGHTA and CDR2 FQGNSA. The V end lost 6 bases, the J end lost 7 bases, and 6 bases lay between the germline ends. The CDR3 bases are TGTGCCAGCAGGAGAATCGGGGAGCTGTTTTTT. This sequence encodes CASRRIGELFF.

The genes are TRBV4-3 and TRBJ2-5; D is perhaps TRBD1 (5 bases). CDR3 length: 14 amino acids. Trimming took 1 base from V and 5 from J, leaving 11 bases between them. Germline CDR1 reads LGHNA; CDR2 reads YSLEER. The CDR3 spells CASSQATVGETQYF. CDR3 sequence (DNA): TGCGCCAGCAGCCAAGCGACAGTCGGGGAGACCCAGTACTTC.

About this clone: The same CDR3 is also encoded by other DNA sequences in this sample. The V and J genes are TRBV6-1 and TRBJ2-7, with 13 bases matching TRBD2. The germline CDR1 and CDR2 sequences are MNHNS and SASEGT. V gave up 1 base and J gave up 2 bases; unmatched junction bases: 2. The CDR3 sequence is 16 residues long. This CDR3 is CASSEGLAGGTYEQYF. The CDR3 bases are TGTGCCAGCAGTGAAGGACTAGCGGGAGGAACCTACGAGCAGTACTTC.

This chain links TRBV6-5 with TRBJ2-7, with 9 bases aligning to TRBD2. Unmatched junction bases numbered 6, after V lost 4 bases and J lost 2 bases. The CDR3 is made up of 15 amino acids. Germline values: CDR1 MNHEY, CDR2 SVGAGI. This CDR3 is CASSLGAGGTYEQYF. CDR3 bases: TGTGCCAGCAGTTTAGGAGCGGGGGGCACCTACGAGCAGTACTTC.

The CDR3 sequence is CASSPGPDNEKLFF. Written as DNA, the CDR3 is TGTGCCAGCAGCCCGGGACCGGATAATGAAAAACTGTTTTTT. The chain employs TRBV27 and TRBJ1-4, with D possibly being TRBD1 (5 bases). The V gene lost 6 bases and the J gene lost 4 bases, with 12 bases spanning the gap. The V gene's germline CDR1 is MNHEY and CDR2 SMNVEV (reference sequence). This CDR3 spans 14 amino acids.

The chain recombines TRBV11-2 with TRBJ2-2; a weak D match, TRBD2 (5 bases). Trimming left V 7 bases short and J 7 bases short, with 19 bases between. The CDR3 is 15 residues long. Per germline, CDR1 SGHAT and CDR2 FQNNGV. As DNA, the CDR3 is TGTGCCAGCATCCCCGAGCGGTCGGTCCGCGGGGAGCTGTTTTTT. Translation: CASIPERSVRGELFF.

The rearrangement uses TRBV18 and TRBJ2-5; possible D gene TRBD1, 5 bases. Trimming stripped 3 bases from V and 1 base from J, with 12 bases between. Germline V lookup: CDR1 KGHSH, CDR2 LQKENI. The CDR3 length is 15 residues. For the CDR3, the DNA is TGTGCCAGCTCACCTCTGGCAGGGTTCCAAGAGACCCAGTACTTC. Amino acids: CASSPLAGFQETQYF.